This TCR beta chain is drawn from a study of T cell clones after liver transplantation. Study as a whole: Until 12-24 months post-transplant, subjects got standard immunosuppression and no induction. At least one year of complete immunosuppression withdrawal without enzymes over twice normal defined tolerance.

Whole-study results and caveats: Conclusions were preliminary, with small, heterogeneous patient groups.

Sorting of unstimulated PBMCs yielded separate CD3+CD4+ and CD3+CD8+ fractions. Per germline, CDR1 MRHNA and CDR2 SNTAGT. This CDR3 is built from 14 residues. V was trimmed by 3 bases and J by 4 bases, leaving 9 bases between them. Profiled with immunoSEQ multiplex PCR; TCRdb holds only in-frame clones, not every one. Here the sample spans about 100,000 clones, around 86% being singletons. Details on this clone: The antigen remains unidentified.

V gene TRBV6-4 combines with J gene TRBJ2-2; weak D call: TRBD1 (6 bases). The sequencing here drew on CD4+ T cells from blood, taken before liver transplant. The clonotype originates from a human donor who received a liver transplant. In DNA form, the CDR3 reads TGTGCCAGCAGTGAACTCAGGGGCACCGGGGAGCTGTTTTTT. Its protein is CASSELRGTGELFF.